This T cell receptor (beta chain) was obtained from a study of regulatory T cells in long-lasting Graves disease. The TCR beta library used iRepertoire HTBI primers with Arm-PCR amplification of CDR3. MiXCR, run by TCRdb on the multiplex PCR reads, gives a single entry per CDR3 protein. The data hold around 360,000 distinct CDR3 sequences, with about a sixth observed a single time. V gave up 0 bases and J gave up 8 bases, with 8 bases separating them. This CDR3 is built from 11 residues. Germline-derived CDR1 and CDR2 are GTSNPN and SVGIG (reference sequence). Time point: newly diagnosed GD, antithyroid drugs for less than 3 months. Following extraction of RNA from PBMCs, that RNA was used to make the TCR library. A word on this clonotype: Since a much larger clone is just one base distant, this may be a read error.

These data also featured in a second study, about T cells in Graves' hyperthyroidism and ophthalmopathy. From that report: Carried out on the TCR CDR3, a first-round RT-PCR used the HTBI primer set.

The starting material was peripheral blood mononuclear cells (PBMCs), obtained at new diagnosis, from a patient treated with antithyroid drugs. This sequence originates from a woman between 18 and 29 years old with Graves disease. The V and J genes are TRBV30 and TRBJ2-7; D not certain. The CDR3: CAWSVIGQQYF. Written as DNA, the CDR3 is TGTGCCTGGAGTGTAATAGGGCAGCAGTACTTC. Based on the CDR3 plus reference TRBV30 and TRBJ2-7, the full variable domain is SQTIHQWPATLVQPVGSPLSLECTVEGTSNPNLYWYRQAAGRGLQLLFYSVGIGQISSEVPQNLSASRPQDRQFILSSKKLLLSDSGFYLCAWSVIGQQYFGPGTRLTVT.